Each of the 27 T cell receptor beta chains below was sequenced from the same sample in a study of Graves' ophthalmopathy and Graves' hyperthyroidism (dated by TCRdb to 2016 to 2019). The sequencing machine was an Illumina HiSeq 2000. TCR beta CDR3 regions were amplified from RNA transcripts for repertoire sequencing. The first round of RT-PCR was done with HTBI primers and the Qiagen OneStep RT-PCR kit, and was followed by a second round of multiplex PCR, then size selection and purification. TCRdb reprocessing: public reads trimmed at Q25 with fastp, clones called with MiXCR, in-frame beta chains kept. Identical CDR3 proteins give one entry, which carries the most common genes and DNA. This sample gives around 1,200,000 distinct CDR3 sequences in total; about two fifths of them show up just once. Jointly, the top ten make up 11% of the sample. Source material: peripheral blood or thyroid tissue (not recorded which). All receptors derive from an adult man with Graves' hyperthyroidism.

The chain couples TRBV20-1 to TRBJ2-7, with 7 bases lining up with TRBD1. CDR1 and CDR2 from the germline V gene are DFQATT and SNEGSKA (reference sequence). This CDR3 is 15 amino acids long. The V gene end was trimmed by 6 bases and the J gene end by 3 bases; junction bases not matched to a gene: 14. The CDR3 sequence is CSATPTGERLYEQYF. As DNA, the CDR3 is TGCAGTGCCACCCCAACAGGGGAACGCCTCTACGAGCAGTACTTC.

Many counts were recorded for this clonotype. The V and J genes are TRBV5-5 and TRBJ1-5; D ambiguous. Germline CDR1 and CDR2: SGHKS and YYEKEE (reference sequence). V was cut by 4 bases and J by 1 base, with 6 bases left in between. This CDR3 region has 13 residues. The CDR3 reads CASSHGSNQPQHF. As DNA, the CDR3 is TGTGCCAGCAGCCATGGGAGCAATCAGCCCCAGCATTTT.

A remark on this clonotype: One end of the junction is discordant with germline, which a read error may explain. The chain carries TRBV7-8 and TRBJ2-7; D perhaps matches TRBD2 (7 bases). Germline-derived CDR1 and CDR2 are SGHVS and FQNEAQ. CDR3 length equals 13 residues. CDR3 loop: CANSRGGADEQYF. DNA for the CDR3: TGTGCCAACAGCCGTGGGGGGGCCGACGAGCAGTACTTC.

In this sample, this clonotype turned up many times. CDR3 amino acids: CATSDTGTGGFYEQYF. CDR3 bases: TGTGCCACCAGTGACACCGGGACAGGGGGATTCTACGAGCAGTACTTC. The V gene is TRBV24-1, the J gene TRBJ2-7; 11 nucleotides agree with TRBD1. V lost 4 bases to trimming and J lost 3 bases; unmatched junction nucleotides: 7. This CDR3 contains 16 residues. Germline V gives CDR1 KGHDR, CDR2 SFDVKD.

J is TRBJ2-7 and V is TRBV2; no clear D gene. The CDR3 is 14 amino acids. V shed 6 bases and J shed 4 bases, with 16 bases lying between them. CDR1 SNHLY and CDR2 FYNNEI come from the germline V gene. The CDR3 DNA reads TGTGCCAGCAGCGCAAGGGCCGGAACTTACGAGCAGTACTTC. It encodes CASSARAGTYEQYF.

This clonotype was seen ten or more times. The chain joins TRBV7-9 to TRBJ2-7; 11 nucleotides line up with TRBD1. V lost 5 bases and J lost 3; bases outside the gene matches: 9. Germline lookup yields CDR1 SEHNR and CDR2 FQNEAQ (reference sequence). CDR3 length: 16 amino acids. The CDR3 DNA reads as TGTGCCAGCAGCGGAGGACAGGGGGCTGACTACTACGAGCAGTACTTC. Translation: CASSGGQGADYYEQYF.

This clonotype was picked up a small number of times. This chain connects TRBV30 to TRBJ2-7; D gene uncertain. The germline V and J ends were trimmed by 5 bases and 6 bases, with 11 bases remaining between them. Looked up from germline, CDR1 is GTSNPN and CDR2 is SVGIG (reference sequence). This CDR3 spans 11 amino acids. CDR3 sequence reads: CAWERRSEQYF. The CDR3 DNA reads TGTGCCTGGGAAAGGCGGTCCGAGCAGTACTTC.

This clonotype was observed a handful of times. The chain recombines TRBV7-2 with TRBJ2-7, with 12 positions matching TRBD2. The CDR3 runs 18 residues. Germline CDR1 is SGHTA and CDR2 is FQGNSA. With 5 bases clipped from V and 5 bases from J, the junction kept 16 bases outside the gene matches. CDR3 DNA sequence: TGTGCCAGCAGCCAACCCAGTGGAGCTAGCGGGAGGGCCCACGAGCAGTACTTC. Amino acid sequence: CASSQPSGASGRAHEQYF. Full variable domain (outside the CDR3, taken from reference TRBV7-2 and TRBJ2-7): GAGVSQSPSNKVTEKGKDVELRCDPISGHTALYWYRQSLGQGLEFLIYFQGNSAPDKSGLPSDRFSAERTGGSVSTLTIQRTQQEDSAVYLCASSQPSGASGRAHEQYFGPGTRLTVT.

This clonotype showed up just a few times. The chain couples TRBV20-1 to TRBJ2-7; a possible D gene is TRBD2 (6 bases). Germline loops: CDR1 DFQATT, CDR2 SNEGSKA (reference sequence). There are 13 residues in the CDR3. Trimming removed 0 bases from V and 6 bases from J, with 12 bases in between. CDR3 DNA: TGCAGTGCTAGAGATAGAAGGAGGGCCGAGCAGTACTTC. Its protein product is CSARDRRRAEQYF.

This clonotype has more than one count but fewer than ten. The rearrangement uses TRBV7-9 and TRBJ2-2; TRBD1 matches at 8 bases. This CDR3 spans 14 amino acids. In germline, CDR1 is SEHNR, CDR2 FQNEAQ (reference sequence). V was clipped by 8 bases and J by 3 bases; unmatched bases: 5. CDR3 protein: CASQGAADTGELFF. The DNA for the CDR3 is TGTGCCAGCCAGGGGGCTGCGGACACCGGGGAGCTGTTTTTT. Complete variable domain (other parts from reference TRBV7-9 and TRBJ2-2): DTGVSQNPRHKITKRGQNVTFRCDPISEHNRLYWYRQTLGQGPEFLTYFQNEAQLEKSRLLSDRFSAERPKGSFSTLEIQRTEQGDSAMYLCASQGAADTGELFFGEGSRLTVL.

The J gene is TRBJ1-6, the V gene TRBV7-9; 7 bases line up with TRBD1. The CDR3 loop spans 15 amino acids. V shed 2 bases, J shed 10 bases, and the junction held 8 bases outside the gene matches. Germline CDR1 reads SEHNR; CDR2 reads FQNEAQ (reference sequence). The CDR3 reads CASSLTGAQVSPLHF. The CDR3, as DNA: TGTGCCAGCAGCTTAACAGGGGCGCAAGTCTCACCCCTCCACTTT.

This clonotype was counted between two and nine times. This sequence joins TRBV10-2 and TRBJ1-1; D is possibly TRBD1 (6 bases). This CDR3 region has 13 residues. Germline loops: CDR1 WSHSY, CDR2 SAAADI. Between the trimmed V and J ends, which lost 6 bases and 6 bases, there was a span of 14 bases. The CDR3 bases are TGCGCCAGCAGCGGCACTGGGGGCCCTGAAGCTTTCTTT. It is translated as CASSGTGGPEAFF.

V and J are TRBV25-1 and TRBJ1-2, with no clear D. The CDR3 covers 15 residues. Trimming took off 6 bases at V and 4 bases at J, with 18 bases between the two ends. Per germline, CDR1 MGHDK and CDR2 SYGVNS. CDR3 amino acids: CASSVDRPAGYGYTF. The CDR3 coding sequence is TGTGCCAGCAGCGTCGACCGGCCTGCGGGCTATGGCTACACCTTC.

In its sample, this clonotype was seen once. CDR3 bases: TGTGCCAGCAGGGGGGACAGGGAATGGGAGACCCAGTACTTC. It codes for CASRGDREWETQYF. The J gene is TRBJ2-5, the V gene TRBV25-1; 9 bases map to TRBD1. Germline V gene lookup returns CDR1 MGHDK and CDR2 SYGVNS. The CDR3 has 14 residues. V was pared by 6 bases and J by 5 bases, with 7 bases of the junction left unmatched.

A few counts support this clonotype. The chain is built from TRBV20-1 and TRBJ2-6, with TRBD2 identical over 8 bases. Germline-derived CDR1 and CDR2 are DFQATT and SNEGSKA (reference sequence). The CDR3 has 19 amino acids. Unmatched junction bases numbered 10, after V lost 0 bases and J lost 0 bases. CDR3 DNA: TGCAGTGCTAGAGATCAGGTAGCGGGGCTCAGCTCTGGGGCCAACGTCCTGACTTTC. Translating gives CSARDQVAGLSSGANVLTF.

The table lists this clonotype with a few counts. The V gene is TRBV13, the J gene TRBJ2-6; TRBD1 is a possible D gene (6 bases). The CDR3 spans 18 residues. Trimming pared 5 bases from V and 0 bases from J, leaving 17 bases between. The germline V gene encodes CDR1 PRHDT and CDR2 FYEKMQ (reference sequence). The CDR3 region has the DNA TGTGCCAGCAGCCTGATACAGGGCCCGAGCTCTGGGGCCAACGTCCTGACTTTC. It codes for CASSLIQGPSSGANVLTF.

This clonotype turned up a few times. The genes are TRBV6-2 or TRBV6-3 and TRBJ1-5; D is ambiguous. The V gene lost 2 bases and the J gene lost 9 bases, with 8 bases spanning the gap. From germline, CDR1 is MNHEY and CDR2 SVGEGT. There are 12 residues in the CDR3. Here the CDR3 reads CASSYPLGPQHF. In DNA, the CDR3 is TGTGCCAGCAGTTACCCCTTAGGGCCCCAGCATTTT.

Notes on this clonotype: Since a much larger clone is just one base distant, this may be a read error. The chain joins TRBV5-1 to TRBJ2-5; 8 bases are shared with TRBD1. CDR1 SGHRS and CDR2 YFSETQ come from the germline V gene. Germline trimming cut 7 bases from V and 2 bases from J; bases unmatched to any gene: 10. This CDR3 spans 15 amino acids. CDR3 region: CASGSGTGYQETQYF. For the CDR3, the DNA is TGCGCCAGCGGCTCCGGGACAGGATATCAAGAGACCCAGTACTTC. The full variable domain, rest sourced from reference TRBV5-1 and TRBJ2-5, is KAGVTQTPRYLIKTRGQQVTLSCSPISGHRSVSWYQQTPGQGLQFLFEYFSETQRNKGNFPGRFSGRQFSNSRSEMNVSTLELGDSALYLCASGSGTGYQETQYFGPGTRLLVL.

The genes are TRBV7-2 and TRBJ1-5, with 7 bases matching TRBD1. CDR3 size: 15 residues. Germline CDR1 SGHTA, CDR2 FQGNSA. J was trimmed by 5 bases and V by 4 bases; bases with no gene match: 8. CDR3 coding DNA: TGTGCCAGCAGCTCTCGGACAGGACGGGATCAGCCCCAGCATTTT. Translated: CASSSRTGRDQPQHF.

A remark on this clonotype: This may be a read error, as it is one base from a much larger clone. The chain employs TRBV19 and TRBJ1-1; D possibly corresponds to TRBD1 (6 bases). From germline, CDR1 is LNHDA and CDR2 SQIVND (reference sequence). This CDR3 has 12 residues. The germline V and J ends were trimmed by 5 bases and 7 bases, with 11 bases remaining between them. The CDR3: CASSAGGFEAFF. The DNA for the CDR3 is TGTGCCAGTAGTGCGGGGGGCTTTGAAGCTTTCTTT.

Comments on this clonotype: This may stem from a read error, because a much larger clone lies one nucleotide away. V usage is TRBV7-9 and J usage is TRBJ2-5; 11 nucleotides align to TRBD2. Germline V gene lookup returns CDR1 SEHNR and CDR2 FQNEAQ (reference sequence). The CDR3 sequence is 17 residues long. Trimming removed 6 bases from V and 4 bases from J; junction bases left unmatched: 13. CDR3 protein: CASRVPGLADNRETQYF. CDR3 DNA sequence: TGTGCCAGCAGGGTTCCGGGACTAGCGGACAACCGAGAGACCCAGTACTTC.

The chain is built from TRBV4-3 and TRBJ2-5; the D is unclear. CDR1 LGHNA and CDR2 YSLEER come from the germline V gene. Trimming stripped 0 bases from V and 5 bases from J, with 10 bases between. The length of the CDR3 is 14 residues. In DNA form, the CDR3 reads TGCGCCAGCAGCCAAGACTTCACCGGGGAGACCCAGTACTTC. Amino acids: CASSQDFTGETQYF.

This clonotype was recorded many times. The chain has TRBV11-2 and TRBJ2-2; no clear D. This CDR3 region has 15 residues. V shed 1 base and J shed 2 bases, with 8 bases lying between them. Germline V gene lookup returns CDR1 SGHAT and CDR2 FQNNGV. The DNA for the CDR3 is TGTGCCAGCAGCTTAGTCACGACCAACACCGGGGAGCTGTTTTTT. This gives the protein CASSLVTTNTGELFF.

This CDR3 is CATSTGVAGYTF. In nucleotides, the CDR3 is TGTGCCACTAGTACAGGGGTGGCTGGCTACACCTTC. V gene TRBV15 combines with J gene TRBJ1-2; 7 bases match TRBD1. Losses at the gene ends were 9 bases for V and 7 bases for J; bases not matched to a gene: 8. This CDR3 has 12 amino acids. Per the germline V gene, CDR1 is LNHNV and CDR2 is YYDKDF (reference sequence).

The chain carries TRBV20-1 and TRBJ1-3; perhaps TRBD1 as D (6 bases). This CDR3 spans 13 amino acids. Germline assignment: CDR1 DFQATT and CDR2 SNEGSKA (reference sequence). The germline V and J ends were trimmed by 3 bases and 6 bases, with 12 bases remaining between them. The CDR3 reads CSARDSLQNTIYF. For the CDR3, the DNA is TGCAGTGCTAGGGACAGCCTGCAAAACACCATATATTTT.

This clonotype appeared many times. The rearrangement links TRBV12-3 or TRBV12-4 to TRBJ2-7, with 7 bases aligning to TRBD1. This CDR3 has 15 amino acids. V dropped 7 bases and J dropped 9; count of bases not matched to a gene: 18. CDR3 in amino acids: CASTRGDSSRRGQYF. Here the CDR3 DNA reads TGTGCCAGCACTCGAGGGGACAGCTCACGAAGGGGGCAGTACTTC.

The chain recombines TRBV7-8 with TRBJ2-5; D is possibly TRBD1 (7 bases). This CDR3 region has 16 residues. Germline values: CDR1 SGHVS, CDR2 FQNEAQ. With 2 bases removed from V and 3 bases from J, the gap between germline ends came to 16 bases. CDR3 DNA sequence: TGTGCCAGCAGCTTAAATCGCAGGGGGACTGAAGAGACCCAGTACTTC. This sequence encodes CASSLNRRGTEETQYF.